This T cell receptor beta chain was captured by sequencing in a study of blood T cell repertoires in COVID-19. The V end was cut by 4 bases, the J end by 6 bases, with 13 bases between. This CDR3 is 13 amino acids long. Germline assignment: CDR1 WSHSY and CDR2 SAAADI. The repertoire was sequenced with immunoSEQ multiplex PCR; TCRdb's copy has only in-frame clones and lacks some. The table records under 200,000 clones, approximately 90% of them present only once. The sequence was collected from a woman aged 18-30 years who had recovered from COVID-19. This chain connects TRBV10-2 to TRBJ2-7, with D possibly being TRBD2 (5 bases). The material sequenced was PBMCs or T cells enriched from blood (not recorded which). The CDR3 protein is CASSVSGYGEQYF. As DNA, the CDR3 is TGCGCCAGCAGTGTTTCGGGGTACGGCGAGCAGTACTTC.